The clone carrying this TCR beta chain occurred many times. The antigen is not known. This record belongs to a study of prognosis after radiotherapy for stage I lung cancer. General study findings and limits: Unique TCR clones declined after stereotactic body radiation therapy, from a median around 10,000 to 6,900. As reported, TRBV and TRBJ gene usage differed between patients who had metastases and those who did not.

Amplification of the TCR beta CDR3 (from genomic DNA) was done by two-round multiplex PCR. Individual primers that were specific to each TRBV and TRBJ gene served in first-round PCR. Via MiXCR, TCRdb re-called the multiplex PCR reads, giving one row per CDR3 protein. The profile shows about 27,000 distinct CDR3 sequences, about 32% of them singletons. The CDR3 has 13 residues. Germline values: CDR1 SGHTA, CDR2 FQGNSA. The V end lost 2 bases, the J end lost 5 bases, and 7 bases lay between the germline ends. This sample comprised PBMCs, obtained before or after stereotactic body radiation therapy (not recorded which). The sequence derives from a donor aged 50 or older with non-small cell lung cancer. The rearrangement links TRBV7-2 to TRBJ1-5; D is ambiguous. The CDR3 DNA reads as TGTGCCAGCAGCTTACAGAGGGATCAGCCCCAGCATTTT. It encodes CASSLQRDQPQHF.